This T cell receptor (beta chain) was recovered during a study of metastatic and nonmetastatic thyroid tumors. Overall study context: Peripheral blood and tumor or nodule samples from malignant and benign thyroid patients were compared. Overall study findings and caveats: The study reportedly found significantly higher TCR beta diversity in malignant thyroid tumors than benign nodules, in blood and tumor.

Thyroid surgery was performed in patients who had received no treatment beforehand. The CDR3 has 18 amino acids. After removal of 2 bases from V and 2 bases from J, the junction contained 11 bases not matched to a gene. Looked up from germline, CDR1 is LNHNV and CDR2 is YYDKDF (reference sequence). This clone was observed at least ten times. What it recognizes is unknown. Original handling: What underpinned the distant-metastasis classifier for papillary thyroid cancer was the set of CDR3 differences across clinicopathological groups. Using MiXCR, TCRdb reanalyzed the PCR reads. TCRdb's processing, not the authors', yielded these V and J calls. The table lists about 90,000 clones, around 9.2% of them singletons.

The TCR originated in a female donor with papillary thyroid cancer or a benign thyroid nodule (not recorded which). Some clones in this sample may be carry-over from other donors' samples. The chain couples TRBV15 to TRBJ2-3, with 9 bases fitting TRBD2. The sample was blood. DNA of the CDR3: TGTGCCACCAGCAGAAAGCGCCGAGCGGGGGGACTCACAGATACGCAGTATTTT. Amino acid sequence: CATSRKRRAGGLTDTQYF.